The source of this T cell receptor (beta chain) is a study of cytomegalovirus exposure and HLA in healthy donors. Across the study: Later analysis reported that the roughly 130 validation repertoires shared the platform of the 500 to 850 first-cohort repertoires.

General study findings and limits: Among the CMV-associated chains, three were confirmed in vitro as specific for CMV antigens.

The CDR3 length is 15 residues. Germline CDR1 is MNHEY and CDR2 is SMNVEV (reference sequence). The V segment lost 6 bases and the J segment 0 bases; nucleotides outside the gene matches: 4. Assay used: immunoSEQ multiplex PCR; TCRdb lists only in-frame clones, some missing. The sample shows under 200,000 clones, 75% to 95% of them seen only once. As to this clone: Its antigen is still unknown.

The rearrangement links TRBV27 to TRBJ1-5; 8 nucleotides line up with TRBD1. Sample: PBMCs. The receptor was derived from a woman aged 18-29 years in good health and CMV-seropositive. DNA for the CDR3: TGTGCCAGCAGCCCTACAGGGGGTAGCAATCAGCCCCAGCATTTT. Translated, it gives CASSPTGGSNQPQHF.